The 7 T cell receptor beta chains below were found in one sample sequenced in a study of blood T cell repertoires in COVID-19. Sequenced by immunoSEQ multiplex PCR; TCRdb stores in-frame clones only, minus some. This table has some 180,000 clones, approximately 80% appearing once. Sample: peripheral blood. These receptors all come from a man between 60 and 70 years old with acute or convalescent COVID-19.

The CDR3 DNA is TGTGCCAGCAGCTCCCAAACAGGGTTTGGATCACCCCTCCACTTT. Amino acids: CASSSQTGFGSPLHF. The chain recombines TRBV7-3 with TRBJ1-6; D might be TRBD1 (6 bases). CDR3 length: 15 residues. The germline gives CDR1 SGHTA, CDR2 FQGTGA. Between the trimmed V and J ends, which lost 4 bases and 10 bases, there was a span of 17 bases.

In its sample, this clone was seen a few times. The CDR3 sequence: CASRLGRGYGYTF. CDR3 DNA: TGTGCCAGTAGGTTGGGCAGGGGCTATGGCTACACCTTC. The chain links TRBV19 to TRBJ1-2; a weak D match, TRBD1 (6 bases). The CDR3 runs to 13 residues. V gave up 6 bases and J gave up 4 bases, with 12 bases separating them. Germline assignment: CDR1 LNHDA and CDR2 SQIVND (reference sequence).

V and J are TRBV28 and TRBJ2-1; 7 bases map to TRBD1. V lost 2 bases to trimming and J lost 3 bases; unmatched junction nucleotides: 4. The CDR3 is 15 residues long. Germline CDR1 reads MDHEN; CDR2 reads SYDVKM. The CDR3 bases are TGTGCCAGCAGTTTAAACAGGGGTGTCTACAATGAGCAGTTCTTC. Translating it yields CASSLNRGVYNEQFF.

This clone was counted only a few times. The chain has TRBV2 and TRBJ1-6; D gene uncertain. V dropped 8 bases and J dropped 10 bases, with 18 bases sitting between them. Per the germline V gene, CDR1 is SNHLY and CDR2 is FYNNEI. This CDR3 spans 14 amino acids. The CDR3 region has the DNA TGTGCCAGCCGGCTGACAATAAAAGAATCACCCCTCCACTTT. This codes for CASRLTIKESPLHF.

The V and J genes are TRBV10-3 and TRBJ2-7; TRBD2 matches 8 bases. In germline, CDR1 is ENHRY, CDR2 SYGVKD. V gave up 2 bases and J gave up 6 bases; unmatched junction bases: 6. The CDR3 totals 14 residues. CDR3 bases: TGTGCCATCAGTGAGCGAGCGGGGGTCTGCGAGCAGTACTTC. Translated: CAISERAGVCEQYF.

The rearrangement uses TRBV3-1 (or the pseudogene TRBV3-2) and TRBJ2-4; D is undetermined. Germline V gene lookup returns CDR1 LGHDT and CDR2 YNNKEL (reference sequence). Trimming cost V 0 bases and J 13 bases, with 10 bases left between them. This CDR3 region has 12 residues. The CDR3 region is CASSQDGAGQYF. The DNA of the CDR3 is TGTGCCAGCAGCCAAGATGGCGCAGGCCAGTACTTC.

The chain is built from TRBV6-5 and TRBJ1-6, with D possibly being TRBD1 (5 bases). The CDR3 covers 15 residues. From germline, CDR1 is MNHEY and CDR2 SVGAGI. V lost 5 bases and J 9 bases, leaving 17 bases between the germline ends. The CDR3 here is CASSTPSRVGSPLHF. The CDR3 coding sequence is TGTGCCAGCAGTACCCCGTCCAGGGTCGGTTCACCCCTCCACTTT.